The clone carrying this TCR beta chain showed up just a few times. As yet, its antigen is unknown. CDR1 and CDR2 (germline): LNHDA, SQIVND (reference sequence). This CDR3 comprises 14 residues. The J segment lost 1 base and the V segment lost 6 bases, leaving 5 bases of the junction unmatched. Profiling relied on immunoSEQ multiplex PCR, and the TCRdb table lists in-frame clones only, not all of them. The sample shows a few million clones, about 90% of them seen only once. The source of the sample is a study of shared clonotypes between healthy human individuals. Study context: Donor ages ranged 18 to 49 years: a couple of women, a few men. Regarding the study as a whole: Deeper or shallower sequencing was expected to change how clonotypes are shared among donors.

The sequenced sample consisted of naive CD4+ T cells from PBMCs. Documented subset: CD45RA+ positively selected. V is TRBV19 and J is TRBJ1-1; TRBD1 agrees at 7 bases. The receptor was derived from a man younger than 30 in good health. Some clones in this sample may be carry-over from other donors' samples. CDR3 nucleotides: TGTGCCAGTAGAGACAGGGTAAGGAACACTGAAGCTTTCTTT. It encodes CASRDRVRNTEAFF.